The TCR beta chain under discussion was sequenced for a study of cytomegalovirus exposure and HLA in healthy donors. Data came from immunoSEQ multiplex PCR; TCRdb stores just in-frame clones and leaves some out. The sample holds 160,000 or so clones, around 90% seen once. Trimming cost V 6 bases and J 7 bases, with 16 bases left between them. The CDR3 is made up of 13 amino acids. CDR1 is SGDLS and CDR2 is YYNGEE in the germline V gene. The receptor was isolated from a man aged 18 to 29 in good health and CMV-seronegative. Sequencing was done on a sample of PBMCs. This chain joins TRBV9 and TRBJ1-2, with D possibly matching TRBD1 (6 bases). CDR3 in DNA: TGTGCCAGCAAAAGTTGGGGGCGCGGTGGCTACACCTTC. This translates into CASKSWGRGGYTF.